A single sample gave rise to the 28 T cell receptor beta chains below, sequenced in a study of blood T cells in healthy people across ages. For the second PCR, which ran for roughly 7 to 11 cycles, a sample-barcoded 5' primer and a J-beta primer mix were used. TCRdb recomputed calls from the 5' RACE reads with MiXCR, one row per CDR3 protein. Among around 790,000 distinct CDR3 sequences listed, around two fifths were seen once. What was sequenced was blood. Receptor source: a man aged 60 to 75 in good health.

The rearrangement links TRBV15 to TRBJ2-1; D is ambiguous. Germline CDR1 reads LNHNV; CDR2 reads YYDKDF (reference sequence). The CDR3 has 19 amino acids. Trimming cost V 2 bases and J 0 bases, with 20 bases left between them. In DNA form, the CDR3 reads TGTGCCACCAGCAGACCATCCAGAGCCGTGGTTCCCTCCTACAATGAGCAGTTCTTC. The encoded protein is CATSRPSRAVVPSYNEQFF.

The chain couples TRBV15 to TRBJ1-5; TRBD1 might be the D (5 bases). CDR3 size: 14 residues. CDR1 and CDR2 (germline): LNHNV, YYDKDF (reference sequence). V lost 0 bases and J 2 bases, leaving 5 bases between the germline ends. CDR3 nucleotide sequence: TGTGCCACCAGCAGAGACAGGGGCAATCAGCCCCAGCATTTT. It codes for CATSRDRGNQPQHF. The variable domain in full, completed from reference TRBV15 and TRBJ1-5, reads DAMVIQNPRYQVTQFGKPVTLSCSQTLNHNVMYWYQQKSSQAPKLLFHYYDKDFNNEADTPDNFQSRRPNTSFCFLDIRSPGLGDTAMYLCATSRDRGNQPQHFGDGTRLSIL.

This clonotype was seen a few times. V and J are TRBV7-2 and TRBJ2-5, with 16 bases identical to TRBD2. The CDR3 has 18 amino acids. V lost 1 base to trimming and J lost 2 bases; unmatched junction nucleotides: 4. Germline loops: CDR1 SGHTA, CDR2 FQGNSA. CDR3 sequence (DNA): TGTGCCAGCAGCTTAGGGGGACTAGCGGGGGGGTGGCAAGAGACCCAGTACTTC. Residues: CASSLGGLAGGWQETQYF.

A few counts support this clonotype. CDR3 coding DNA: TGTGCCAGCCTGGACAGGGGTTCTGGGGCCAACGTCCTGACTTTC. Translated, it gives CASLDRGSGANVLTF. V and J are TRBV6-1 and TRBJ2-6, with 9 nucleotides matching TRBD1. V trimming: 8 bases; J trimming: 1 base; junction bases outside the gene matches: 3. Germline V gene lookup returns CDR1 MNHNS and CDR2 SASEGT. This CDR3 is built from 15 residues.

Details on this clonotype: This clone may be a read error of a much larger clone one base away. The chain couples TRBV6-2 or TRBV6-3 to TRBJ1-5, with a weak D call TRBD1 (5 bases). Between the trimmed V and J ends, which lost 2 bases and 5 bases, there was a span of 7 bases. Germline CDR1 is MNHEY and CDR2 is SVGEGT. CDR3 length: 13 residues. CDR3 sequence reads: CASSYDSYQPQHF. For the CDR3, the DNA is TGTGCCAGCAGTTACGACAGCTATCAGCCCCAGCATTTT.

This clonotype was observed a single time. This chain connects TRBV7-9 to TRBJ2-5; 7 bases map to TRBD1. The CDR3 loop spans 14 amino acids. Germline V gives CDR1 SEHNR, CDR2 FQNEAQ (reference sequence). The trim removed 4 bases at V and 10 bases at J, leaving 12 bases unmatched. The CDR3 coding sequence is TGTGCCAGCAGCTCGACAGGGACCCCGCTGGACCAGTACTTC. This encodes CASSSTGTPLDQYF.

The chain has TRBV11-2 and TRBJ2-5; perhaps TRBD1 as D (6 bases). CDR3 length: 17 amino acids. V was trimmed by 0 bases and J by 5 bases, leaving 19 bases between them. Germline CDR1 SGHAT, CDR2 FQNNGV. Here the CDR3 reads CASSLDSRQGHWETQYF. CDR3 in DNA: TGTGCCAGCAGCTTAGATTCGAGGCAGGGGCACTGGGAGACCCAGTACTTC.

This clonotype was seen a handful of times. This chain links TRBV30 with TRBJ2-1; 14 nucleotides agree with TRBD2. The V segment lost 2 bases and the J segment 4 bases; nucleotides outside the gene matches: 4. This CDR3 region has 16 residues. Germline values: CDR1 GTSNPN, CDR2 SVGIG (reference sequence). The CDR3 nucleotides read TGTGCCTGGAGTCCGGGACTAGCGGGGGAGTACAATGAGCAGTTCTTC. Residues: CAWSPGLAGEYNEQFF.

The table lists this clonotype with a few counts. The V and J genes are TRBV5-6 and TRBJ2-3, with 8 bases lining up with TRBD1. Per the germline V gene, CDR1 is SGHDT and CDR2 is YYEEEE. The CDR3 is 15 amino acids. V shed 5 bases and J 4 bases; nucleotides not matched to a gene: 9. The CDR3 spells CASSYFDRGPDTQYF. CDR3 sequence (DNA): TGTGCCAGCAGTTATTTCGACAGGGGACCAGATACGCAGTATTTT.

The chain combines TRBV13 with TRBJ1-2; 10 nucleotides line up with TRBD1. This CDR3 spans 15 amino acids. In germline, CDR1 is PRHDT, CDR2 FYEKMQ (reference sequence). With 6 bases clipped from V and 5 bases from J, the junction kept 9 bases outside the gene matches. CDR3 DNA: TGTGCCAGCAGTCTTATCGACAGGGGGCAATATGGCTACACCTTC. Its protein is CASSLIDRGQYGYTF.

This chain links TRBV7-9 with TRBJ2-2; 7 bases align to TRBD1. The junction had 7 bases not matched to a gene; V was cut back by 5 bases and J by 16 bases. The germline V gene encodes CDR1 SEHNR and CDR2 FQNEAQ (reference sequence). The CDR3 runs to 11 residues. CDR3 protein: CASSETGSPFF. CDR3 bases: TGTGCCAGCAGCGAGACAGGGAGTCCGTTTTTT.

This clonotype was seen a few times. The chain joins TRBV29-1 to TRBJ2-3, with 9 bases matching TRBD2. Germline V lookup: CDR1 SQVTM, CDR2 ANQGSEA. The CDR3 has 12 amino acids. V trimming: 5 bases; J trimming: 6 bases; junction bases outside the gene matches: 3. In nucleotides, the CDR3 is TGCAGCGTTCGCGGGGGGGCGGATACGCAGTATTTT. Protein product: CSVRGGADTQYF.

The gene calls are TRBV6-1 and TRBJ1-1, with D unclear. The CDR3 runs to 15 residues. With 4 bases removed from V and 3 bases from J, the gap between germline ends came to 15 bases. From germline, CDR1 is MNHNS and CDR2 SASEGT. The CDR3 region is CASSAGVVKYTEAFF. DNA of the CDR3: TGTGCCAGCAGTGCCGGGGTCGTAAAATACACTGAAGCTTTCTTT.

The gene calls are TRBV29-1 and TRBJ2-3, with TRBD2 matching over 10 bases. J lost 5 bases, V lost 4 bases, and 6 bases had no gene match. From germline, CDR1 is SQVTM and CDR2 ANQGSEA. The CDR3 spans 14 residues. The CDR3 coding sequence is TGCAGCGTTGCAGCGGGGGGGCAGGGAGATACGCAGTATTTT. It yields the protein CSVAAGGQGDTQYF.

This clonotype was found once. The chain joins TRBV4-3 to TRBJ1-6; 9 bases are a match to TRBD1. CDR3 length equals 16 residues. Losses at the gene ends were 1 base for V and 10 bases for J; bases not matched to a gene: 8. Germline CDR1 is LGHNA and CDR2 is YSLEER. The CDR3 reads CASSQVPGQGESPLHF. CDR3 DNA: TGCGCCAGCAGCCAAGTCCCGGGACAGGGCGAATCACCCCTCCACTTT.

The chain carries TRBV27 and TRBJ2-1; TRBD2 matches at 7 bases. The CDR3 covers 15 residues. CDR1 and CDR2 (germline): MNHEY, SMNVEV (reference sequence). Losses at the gene ends were 3 bases for V and 3 bases for J; bases not matched to a gene: 5. The CDR3 DNA follows: TGTGCCAGCAGTTTTCTCGGGGGGAGCTACAATGAGCAGTTCTTC. This codes for CASSFLGGSYNEQFF.

This CDR3 reads CSAPIPDRATDEQYF. In DNA, the CDR3 is TGCAGTGCTCCGATACCTGACAGGGCAACCGACGAGCAGTACTTC. This chain uses TRBV20-1 with TRBJ2-7; 7 bases align to TRBD1. The V gene's germline CDR1 is DFQATT and CDR2 SNEGSKA (reference sequence). This CDR3 comprises 15 residues. V lost 5 bases and J lost 5; bases outside the gene matches: 15.

This chain joins TRBV7-2 and TRBJ1-5; possible D gene TRBD1, 6 bases. Deletions cut 5 bases from V and 4 bases from J, with 15 bases between. The V gene's germline CDR1 is SGHTA and CDR2 FQGNSA. The CDR3 is made up of 15 amino acids. The CDR3 sequence: CASSGTGRGNQPQHF. DNA of the CDR3: TGTGCCAGCAGCGGAACAGGGAGGGGGAATCAGCCCCAGCATTTT. The full variable domain, in which reference TRBV7-2 and TRBJ1-5 provide the parts outside the CDR3, is GAGVSQSPSNKVTEKGKDVELRCDPISGHTALYWYRQSLGQGLEFLIYFQGNSAPDKSGLPSDRFSAERTGGSVSTLTIQRTQQEDSAVYLCASSGTGRGNQPQHFGDGTRLSIL.

The V gene is TRBV25-1, the J gene TRBJ2-7, with D hard to call. V dropped 3 bases and J dropped 0 bases, with 15 bases sitting between them. This CDR3 spans 16 amino acids. Germline CDR1 is MGHDK and CDR2 is SYGVNS. CDR3 coding DNA: TGTGCCAGCAGTGATCCAATAGACCCAAACTCCTACGAGCAGTACTTC. This codes for CASSDPIDPNSYEQYF.

The table lists this clonotype with a few counts. This chain uses TRBV18 with TRBJ2-7, with 10 nucleotides matching TRBD1. TRBJ2-5 explains the end of the DNA better; the J call may be wrong. Germline values: CDR1 KGHSH, CDR2 LQKENI. This CDR3 is 15 amino acids long. Here the CDR3 DNA reads TGTGCCAGCTCACCACTTGGACAGGGGGTAGAGACCCAGTACTTC. Protein: CASSPLGQGVETQYF.

For the CDR3, the DNA is TGCGCCAGCAGCCAAGAGTGGACAGTCGGTGAAAAACTGTTTTTT. It codes for CASSQEWTVGEKLFF. This chain joins TRBV4-3 and TRBJ1-4; TRBD1 is a possible D gene (6 bases). The germline V gene encodes CDR1 LGHNA and CDR2 YSLEER. V dropped 0 bases and J dropped 7 bases, with 12 bases sitting between them. The CDR3 spans 15 residues.

This clonotype has more than one count but fewer than ten. The chain employs TRBV7-2 and TRBJ2-7; a weak D match, TRBD2 (5 bases). Germline CDR1 is SGHTA and CDR2 is FQGNSA. The CDR3 consists of 12 residues. Trimming took off 5 bases at V and 5 bases at J, with 10 bases between the two ends. CDR3 nucleotides: TGTGCCAGCAGCGAGGGTCCCCACGAGCAGTACTTC. Translating it yields CASSEGPHEQYF. Together with reference TRBV7-2 and TRBJ2-7, the CDR3 gives the full variable domain: GAGVSQSPSNKVTEKGKDVELRCDPISGHTALYWYRQSLGQGLEFLIYFQGNSAPDKSGLPSDRFSAERTGGSVSTLTIQRTQQEDSAVYLCASSEGPHEQYFGPGTRLTVT.

This clonotype was detected a few times. The chain carries TRBV24-1 and TRBJ2-1, with TRBD2 matching over 8 bases. This CDR3 is 17 amino acids long. Germline values: CDR1 KGHDR, CDR2 SFDVKD. Unmatched junction bases numbered 14, after V lost 3 bases and J lost 8 bases. The CDR3 coding sequence is TGTGCCACCAGTGATAATCCGGGGGGGACATCTATGGATGAGCAGTTCTTC. Protein: CATSDNPGGTSMDEQFF.

V is TRBV20-1 and J is TRBJ1-5; TRBD1 matches 8 bases. Germline V gene lookup returns CDR1 DFQATT and CDR2 SNEGSKA (reference sequence). CDR3 length: 17 amino acids. After removal of 3 bases from V and 5 bases from J, the junction contained 15 bases not matched to a gene. CDR3 region: CSASRGFRTGRDQPQHF. CDR3 DNA sequence: TGCAGTGCTAGCCGGGGTTTCAGGACAGGGAGAGATCAGCCCCAGCATTTT.

The rearrangement links TRBV7-9 to TRBJ1-4, with TRBD1 as a possible D gene (5 bases). V was clipped by 4 bases and J by 1 base, with 10 bases between them. The CDR3 has 15 amino acids. The germline V gene encodes CDR1 SEHNR and CDR2 FQNEAQ (reference sequence). CDR3 DNA sequence: TGTGCCAGCAGCTCCTGGGGGGGAACTAATGAAAAACTGTTTTTT. Translation: CASSSWGGTNEKLFF.

The chain carries TRBV7-2 and TRBJ2-3; TRBD2 is a possible D gene (6 bases). The V gene lost 5 bases and the J gene lost 14 bases, with 17 bases spanning the gap. CDR1 and CDR2 from the germline V gene are SGHTA and FQGNSA. The length of the CDR3 is 12 residues. The CDR3 sequence: CASSPQTRAWYF. For the CDR3, the DNA is TGTGCCAGCAGCCCCCAGACTAGGGCGTGGTATTTT. Full variable domain (outside the CDR3, taken from reference TRBV7-2 and TRBJ2-3): GAGVSQSPSNKVTEKGKDVELRCDPISGHTALYWYRQSLGQGLEFLIYFQGNSAPDKSGLPSDRFSAERTGGSVSTLTIQRTQQEDSAVYLCASSPQTRAWYFGPGTRLTVL.

The rearrangement joins TRBV29-1 to TRBJ2-3; no reliable D call. V lost 0 bases and J 3 bases, leaving 7 bases between the germline ends. This CDR3 comprises 13 residues. Germline loops: CDR1 SQVTM, CDR2 ANQGSEA. CDR3 loop: CSVEDQGTDTQYF. DNA of the CDR3: TGCAGCGTTGAAGACCAAGGAACAGATACGCAGTATTTT.

The chain has TRBV4-1 and TRBJ1-1; D is undetermined. From germline, CDR1 is MGHRA and CDR2 YSYEKL. This CDR3 has 14 amino acids. Trimming took off 0 bases at V and 3 bases at J, with 8 bases between the two ends. CDR3 sequence reads: CASSQDWVDTEAFF. The CDR3 DNA reads as TGCGCCAGCAGCCAAGATTGGGTTGACACTGAAGCTTTCTTT.